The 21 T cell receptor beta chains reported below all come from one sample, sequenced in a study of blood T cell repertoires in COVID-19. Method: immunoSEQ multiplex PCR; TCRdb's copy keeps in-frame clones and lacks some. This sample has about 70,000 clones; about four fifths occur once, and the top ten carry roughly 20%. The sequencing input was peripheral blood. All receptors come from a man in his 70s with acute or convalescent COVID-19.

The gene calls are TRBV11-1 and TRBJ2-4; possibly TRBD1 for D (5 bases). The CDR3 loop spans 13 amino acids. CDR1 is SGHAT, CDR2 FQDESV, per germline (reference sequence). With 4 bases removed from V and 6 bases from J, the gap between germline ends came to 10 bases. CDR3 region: CASSYFDRNIQYF. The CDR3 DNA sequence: TGTGCCAGCAGCTATTTCGACAGAAACATTCAGTACTTC.

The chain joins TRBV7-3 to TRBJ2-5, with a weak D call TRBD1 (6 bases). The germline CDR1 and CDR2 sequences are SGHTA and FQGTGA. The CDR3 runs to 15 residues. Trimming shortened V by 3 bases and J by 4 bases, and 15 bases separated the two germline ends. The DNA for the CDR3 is TGTGCCAGCAGCTTCCAAGGGACACCACGAGAGACCCAGTACTTC. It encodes CASSFQGTPRETQYF. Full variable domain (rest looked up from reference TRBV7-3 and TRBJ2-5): GAGVSQTPSNKVTEKGKYVELRCDPISGHTALYWYRQSLGQGPEFLIYFQGTGAADDSGLPNDRFFAVRPEGSVSTLKIQRTERGDSAVYLCASSFQGTPRETQYFGPGTRLLVL.

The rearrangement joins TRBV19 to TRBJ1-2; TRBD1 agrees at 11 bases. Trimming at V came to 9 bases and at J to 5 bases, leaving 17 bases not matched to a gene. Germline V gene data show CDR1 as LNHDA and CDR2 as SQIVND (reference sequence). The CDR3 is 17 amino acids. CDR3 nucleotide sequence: TGTGCCAGCCATAGTGGACAGGGGGCTGCAAAGTCGTATGGCTACACCTTC. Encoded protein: CASHSGQGAAKSYGYTF.

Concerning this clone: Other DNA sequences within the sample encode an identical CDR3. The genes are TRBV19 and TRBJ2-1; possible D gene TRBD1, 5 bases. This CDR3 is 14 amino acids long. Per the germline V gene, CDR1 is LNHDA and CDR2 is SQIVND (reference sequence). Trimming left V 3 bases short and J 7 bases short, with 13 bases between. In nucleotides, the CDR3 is TGTGCCAGTAGTATTGGTAGGGGTGGTAATGAGCAGTTCTTC. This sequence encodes CASSIGRGGNEQFF. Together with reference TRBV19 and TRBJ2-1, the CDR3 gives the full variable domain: DGGITQSPKYLFRKEGQNVTLSCEQNLNHDAMYWYRQDPGQGLRLIYYSQIVNDFQKGDIAEGYSVSREKKESFPLTVTSAQKNPTAFYLCASSIGRGGNEQFFGPGTRLTVL.

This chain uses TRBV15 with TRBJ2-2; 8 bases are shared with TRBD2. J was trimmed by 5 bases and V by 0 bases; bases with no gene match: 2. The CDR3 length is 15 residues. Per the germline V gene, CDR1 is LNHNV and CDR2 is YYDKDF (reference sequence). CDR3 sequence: CATSRDGLATGELFF. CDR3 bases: TGTGCCACCAGCAGAGATGGACTAGCAACCGGGGAGCTGTTTTTT.

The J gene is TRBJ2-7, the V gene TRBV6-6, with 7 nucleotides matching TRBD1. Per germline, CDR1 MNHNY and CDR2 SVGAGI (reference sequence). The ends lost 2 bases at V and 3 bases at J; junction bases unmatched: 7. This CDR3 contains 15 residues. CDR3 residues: CASSYPDRAGYEQYF. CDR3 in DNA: TGTGCCAGCAGTTACCCAGACAGGGCGGGCTACGAGCAGTACTTC.

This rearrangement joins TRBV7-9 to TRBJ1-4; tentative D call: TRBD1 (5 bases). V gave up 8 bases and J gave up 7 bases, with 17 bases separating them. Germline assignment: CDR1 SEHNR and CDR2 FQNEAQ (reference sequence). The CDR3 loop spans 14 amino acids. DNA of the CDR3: TGTGCCAGCCACACTGGAGGGGAGAGTGAAAAACTGTTTTTT. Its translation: CASHTGGESEKLFF. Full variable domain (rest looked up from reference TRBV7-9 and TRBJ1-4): DTGVSQNPRHKITKRGQNVTFRCDPISEHNRLYWYRQTLGQGPEFLTYFQNEAQLEKSRLLSDRFSAERPKGSFSTLEIQRTEQGDSAMYLCASHTGGESEKLFFGSGTQLSVL.

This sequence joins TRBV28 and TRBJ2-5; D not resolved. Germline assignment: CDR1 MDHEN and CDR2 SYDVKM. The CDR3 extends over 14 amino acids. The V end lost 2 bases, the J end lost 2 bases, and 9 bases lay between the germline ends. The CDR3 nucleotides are TGTGCCAGCAGTTTAAGGAGCAAACAAGAGACCCAGTACTTC. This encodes CASSLRSKQETQYF.

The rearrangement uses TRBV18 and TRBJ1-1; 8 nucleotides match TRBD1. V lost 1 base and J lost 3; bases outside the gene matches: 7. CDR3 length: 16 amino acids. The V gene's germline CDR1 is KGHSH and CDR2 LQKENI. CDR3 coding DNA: TGTGCCAGCTCACCACAACAGGGGGGTTCGTACACTGAAGCTTTCTTT. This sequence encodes CASSPQQGGSYTEAFF.

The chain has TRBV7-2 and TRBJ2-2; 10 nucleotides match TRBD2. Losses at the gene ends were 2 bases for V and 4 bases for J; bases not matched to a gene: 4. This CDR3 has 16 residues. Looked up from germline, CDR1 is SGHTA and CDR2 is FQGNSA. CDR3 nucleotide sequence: TGTGCCAGCAGCTTAAGGCCTAGCGGGAGCACCGGGGAGCTGTTTTTT. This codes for CASSLRPSGSTGELFF. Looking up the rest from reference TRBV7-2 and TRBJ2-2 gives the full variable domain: GAGVSQSPSNKVTEKGKDVELRCDPISGHTALYWYRQSLGQGLEFLIYFQGNSAPDKSGLPSDRFSAERTGGSVSTLTIQRTQQEDSAVYLCASSLRPSGSTGELFFGEGSRLTVL.

DNA of the CDR3: TGCGCCAGCACGGAGATTGCGGGACAGGGCTACGAGCAGTACTTC. Translation gives CASTEIAGQGYEQYF. V gene TRBV5-1 combines with J gene TRBJ2-7; 9 bases align to TRBD1. Per the germline V gene, CDR1 is SGHRS and CDR2 is YFSETQ. J was trimmed by 3 bases and V by 6 bases; bases with no gene match: 10. The CDR3 loop spans 15 amino acids.

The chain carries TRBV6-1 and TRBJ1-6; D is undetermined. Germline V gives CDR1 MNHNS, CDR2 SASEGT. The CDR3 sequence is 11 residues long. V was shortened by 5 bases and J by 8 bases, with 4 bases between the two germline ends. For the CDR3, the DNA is TGTGCCAGCAGTTTCGATTCACCCCTCCACTTT. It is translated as CASSFDSPLHF.

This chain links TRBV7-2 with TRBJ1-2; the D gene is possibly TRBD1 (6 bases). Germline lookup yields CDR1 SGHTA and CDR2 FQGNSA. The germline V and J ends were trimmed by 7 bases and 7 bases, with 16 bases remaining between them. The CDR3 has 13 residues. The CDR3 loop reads CASILNQGSGYTF. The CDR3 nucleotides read TGTGCCAGCATCCTCAATCAGGGGAGTGGCTACACCTTC.

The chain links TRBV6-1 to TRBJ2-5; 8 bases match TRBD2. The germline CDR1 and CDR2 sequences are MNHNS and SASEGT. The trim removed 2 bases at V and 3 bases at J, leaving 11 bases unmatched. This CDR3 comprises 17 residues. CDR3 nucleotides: TGTGCCAGCAGTGAATGGGTAGTGGTAGCGGGAAAAGAGACCCAGTACTTC. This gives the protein CASSEWVVVAGKETQYF.

CDR3 amino acids: CSVEWGESYEQYF. CDR3 nucleotides: TGCAGCGTTGAATGGGGAGAGAGCTACGAGCAGTACTTC. The V call is TRBV29-1, the J call TRBJ2-7, with a weak D call TRBD2 (5 bases). The CDR3 is 13 residues long. Germline loops: CDR1 SQVTM, CDR2 ANQGSEA. V gave up 2 bases and J gave up 3 bases, with 11 bases separating them.

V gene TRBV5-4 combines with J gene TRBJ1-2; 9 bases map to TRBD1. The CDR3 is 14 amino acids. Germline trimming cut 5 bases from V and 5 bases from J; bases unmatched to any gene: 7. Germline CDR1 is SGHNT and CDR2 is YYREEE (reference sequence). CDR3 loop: CASRETGTGYGYTF. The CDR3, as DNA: TGTGCCAGCAGGGAAACCGGGACAGGGTATGGCTACACCTTC.

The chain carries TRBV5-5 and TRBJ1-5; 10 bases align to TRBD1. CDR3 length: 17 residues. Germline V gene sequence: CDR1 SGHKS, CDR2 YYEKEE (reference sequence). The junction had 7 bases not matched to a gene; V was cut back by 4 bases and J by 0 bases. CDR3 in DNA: TGTGCCAGCAGCGGGACAGGGGCCGCGTATAGCAATCAGCCCCAGCATTTT. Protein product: CASSGTGAAYSNQPQHF.

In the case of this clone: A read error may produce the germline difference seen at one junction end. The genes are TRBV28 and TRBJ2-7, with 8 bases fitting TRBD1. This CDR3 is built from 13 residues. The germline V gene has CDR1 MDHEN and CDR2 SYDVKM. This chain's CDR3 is CASSVRGLYGQYF. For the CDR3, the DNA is TGTGCCAGCAGCGTCAGGGGGCTCTACGGGCAGTACTTC.

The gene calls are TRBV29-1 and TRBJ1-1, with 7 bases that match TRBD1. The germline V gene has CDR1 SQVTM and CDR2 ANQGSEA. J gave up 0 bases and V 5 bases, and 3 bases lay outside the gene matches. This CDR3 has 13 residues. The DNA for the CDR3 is TGCAGCGTTACGGACAGGTTGAACACTGAAGCTTTCTTT. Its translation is CSVTDRLNTEAFF.

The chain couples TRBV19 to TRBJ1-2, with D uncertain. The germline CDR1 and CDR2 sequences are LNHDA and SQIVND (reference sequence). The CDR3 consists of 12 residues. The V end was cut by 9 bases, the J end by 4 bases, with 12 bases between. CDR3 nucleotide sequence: TGTGCCAGCTGGGGAGTACCCTATGGCTACACCTTC. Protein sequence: CASWGVPYGYTF.

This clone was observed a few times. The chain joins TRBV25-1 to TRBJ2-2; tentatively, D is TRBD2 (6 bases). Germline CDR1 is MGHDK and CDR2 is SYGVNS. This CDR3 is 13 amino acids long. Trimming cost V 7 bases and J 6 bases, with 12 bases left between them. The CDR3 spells CASMAGLAGELFF. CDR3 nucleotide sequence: TGTGCCAGCATGGCGGGACTCGCCGGGGAGCTGTTTTTT.